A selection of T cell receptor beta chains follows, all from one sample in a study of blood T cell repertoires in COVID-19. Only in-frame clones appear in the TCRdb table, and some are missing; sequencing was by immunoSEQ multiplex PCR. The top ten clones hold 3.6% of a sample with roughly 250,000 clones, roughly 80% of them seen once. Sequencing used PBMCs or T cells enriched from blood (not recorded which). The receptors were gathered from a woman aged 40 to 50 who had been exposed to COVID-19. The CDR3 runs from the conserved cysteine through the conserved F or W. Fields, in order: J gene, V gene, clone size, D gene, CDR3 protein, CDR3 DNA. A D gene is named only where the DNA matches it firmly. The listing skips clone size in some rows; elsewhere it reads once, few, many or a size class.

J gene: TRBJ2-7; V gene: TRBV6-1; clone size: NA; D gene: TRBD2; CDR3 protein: CASRLGGRSYEQYF; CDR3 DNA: TGTGCCAGCAGGCTCGGGGGGAGGTCCTACGAGCAGTACTTC
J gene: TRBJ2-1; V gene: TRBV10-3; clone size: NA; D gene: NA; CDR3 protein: CAISEHRSSYNEQFF; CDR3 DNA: TGTGCCATCAGCGAACACCGGAGCTCCTACAATGAGCAGTTCTTC
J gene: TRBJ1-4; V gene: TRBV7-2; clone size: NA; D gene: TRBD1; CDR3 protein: CASSLYPPGQLNEKLFF; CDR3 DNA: TGTGCCAGCAGCTTATATCCGCCGGGACAGCTAAATGAAAAACTGTTTTTT
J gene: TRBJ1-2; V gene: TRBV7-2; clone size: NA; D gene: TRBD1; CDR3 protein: CASSPDSPGQGSGYTF; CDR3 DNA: TGTGCCAGCAGCCCAGACTCGCCGGGACAGGGATCTGGCTACACCTTC
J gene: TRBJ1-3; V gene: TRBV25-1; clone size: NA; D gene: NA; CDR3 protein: CASVSELTGNTIYF; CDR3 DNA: TGTGCCAGTGTCTCCGAGCTCACTGGAAACACCATATATTTT
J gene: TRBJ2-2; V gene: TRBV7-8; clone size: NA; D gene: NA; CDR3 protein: CASSLPGLMNTGELFF; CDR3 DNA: TGTGCCAGCAGCCTCCCGGGACTCATGAACACCGGGGAGCTGTTTTTT
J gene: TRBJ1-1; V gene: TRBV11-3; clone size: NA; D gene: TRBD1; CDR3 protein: CASSPGTGMNTEAFF; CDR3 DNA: TGTGCCAGCAGCCCCGGGACAGGGATGAACACTGAAGCTTTCTTT
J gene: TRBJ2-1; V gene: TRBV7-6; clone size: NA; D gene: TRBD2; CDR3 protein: CASSNPMGRGTSGGHYNEQFF; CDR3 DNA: TGTGCCAGCAGCAATCCAATGGGGCGGGGGACTAGCGGGGGCCACTACAATGAGCAGTTCTTC
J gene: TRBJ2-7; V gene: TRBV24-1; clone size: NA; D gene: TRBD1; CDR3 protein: CATSDPGTGGYEQYF; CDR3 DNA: TGTGCCACCAGTGATCCTGGGACAGGGGGGTACGAGCAGTACTTC
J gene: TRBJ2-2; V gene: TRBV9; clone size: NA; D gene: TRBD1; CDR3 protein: CASNRGQRTTGELFF; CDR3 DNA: TGTGCCAGCAACAGGGGGCAGCGGACCACCGGGGAGCTGTTTTTT
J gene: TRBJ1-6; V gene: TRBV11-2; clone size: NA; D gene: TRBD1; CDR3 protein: CASSLGLDRTLHF; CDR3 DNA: TGTGCCAGCAGCTTAGGTTTGGACAGGACTCTCCACTTT
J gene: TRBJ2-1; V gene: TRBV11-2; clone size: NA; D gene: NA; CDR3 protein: CASSLEGGRGSSRTYNEQFF; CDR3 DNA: TGTGCCAGCAGCTTAGAGGGGGGGCGGGGCAGCTCCCGTACCTACAATGAGCAGTTCTTC
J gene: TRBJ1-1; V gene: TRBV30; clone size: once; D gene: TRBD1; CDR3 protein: CAWTRKPGQGMDTEAFF; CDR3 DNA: TGTGCCTGGACCAGGAAACCGGGACAGGGGATGGACACTGAAGCTTTCTTT
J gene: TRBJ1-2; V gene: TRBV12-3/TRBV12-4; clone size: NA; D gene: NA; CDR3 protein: CASSLGSYGGYTF; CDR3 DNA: TGTGCCAGCAGTTTAGGGTCCTATGGTGGCTACACCTTC
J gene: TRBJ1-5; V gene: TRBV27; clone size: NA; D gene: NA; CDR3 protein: CASSSGQVNNQPQHF; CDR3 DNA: TGTGCCAGCAGTTCCGGACAAGTTAACAATCAGCCCCAGCATTTT
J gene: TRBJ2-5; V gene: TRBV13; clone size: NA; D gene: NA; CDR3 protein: CASSHGGREETQYF; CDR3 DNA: TGTGCCAGCAGCCATGGTGGGCGAGAAGAGACCCAGTACTTC
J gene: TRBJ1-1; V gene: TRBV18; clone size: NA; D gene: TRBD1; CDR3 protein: CASSPRVGVGQGVTEAFF; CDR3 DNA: TGTGCCAGCTCACCACGGGTGGGTGTGGGACAGGGCGTAACTGAAGCTTTCTTT
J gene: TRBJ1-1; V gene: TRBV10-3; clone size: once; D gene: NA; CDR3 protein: CAIVRGDTEAFF; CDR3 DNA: TGTGCCATTGTCCGCGGGGACACTGAAGCTTTCTTT
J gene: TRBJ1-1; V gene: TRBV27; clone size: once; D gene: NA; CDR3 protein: CASSVQGPMNTEAFF; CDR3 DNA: TGTGCCAGCAGTGTCCAGGGTCCCATGAACACTGAAGCTTTCTTT
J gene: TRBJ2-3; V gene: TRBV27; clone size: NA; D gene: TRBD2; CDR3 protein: CASSSGLAGPFLTDTQYF; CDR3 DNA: TGTGCCAGCAGTTCCGGACTAGCGGGGCCCTTCCTCACAGATACGCAGTATTTT
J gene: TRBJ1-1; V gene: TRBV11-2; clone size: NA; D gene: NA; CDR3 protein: CASSLGGTSNTEAFF; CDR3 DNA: TGTGCCAGCAGCTTAGGGGGGACATCGAACACTGAAGCTTTCTTT
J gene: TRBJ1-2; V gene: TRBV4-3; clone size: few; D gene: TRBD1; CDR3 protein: CASSQDDYLQGVWGYTF; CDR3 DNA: TGCGCCAGCAGCCAAGACGACTACCTACAGGGGGTGTGGGGCTACACCTTC
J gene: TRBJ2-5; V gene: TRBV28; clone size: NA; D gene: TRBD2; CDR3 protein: CASGLGGTGIQETQYF; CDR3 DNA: TGTGCCAGCGGACTAGGAGGGACGGGGATCCAAGAGACCCAGTACTTC
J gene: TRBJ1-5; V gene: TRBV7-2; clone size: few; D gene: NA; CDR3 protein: CASSLSGDQPQHF; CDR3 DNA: TGTGCCAGCAGCTTAAGCGGGGATCAGCCCCAGCATTTT
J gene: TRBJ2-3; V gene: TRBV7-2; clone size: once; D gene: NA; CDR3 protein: CASSFLNSRTDTQYF; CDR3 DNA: TGTGCCAGCAGCTTCTTGAACAGTCGCACAGATACGCAGTATTTT
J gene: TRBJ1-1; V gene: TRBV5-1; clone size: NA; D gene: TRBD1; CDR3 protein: CASSLQRTGADEAFF; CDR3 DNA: TGCGCCAGCAGCTTACAACGGACAGGGGCGGATGAAGCTTTCTTT
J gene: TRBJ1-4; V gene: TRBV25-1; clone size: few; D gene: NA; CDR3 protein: CASSESRGEKLFF; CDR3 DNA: TGTGCCAGCAGTGAATCAAGGGGTGAAAAACTGTTTTTT
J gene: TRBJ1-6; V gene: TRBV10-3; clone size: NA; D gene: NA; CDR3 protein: CAISERGGGEGDSPLHF; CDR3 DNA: TGTGCCATCAGTGAGCGCGGGGGAGGGGAGGGTGATTCACCCCTCCACTTT
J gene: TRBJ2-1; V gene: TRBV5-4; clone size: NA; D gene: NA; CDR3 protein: CASSTRDYNEQFF; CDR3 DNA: TGTGCCAGCAGCACCCGGGACTACAATGAGCAGTTCTTC
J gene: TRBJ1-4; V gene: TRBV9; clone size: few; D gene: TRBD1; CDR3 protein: CASSPPDYRGEEKLFF; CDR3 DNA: TGTGCCAGCAGTCCACCCGACTACAGGGGGGAAGAAAAACTGTTTTTT
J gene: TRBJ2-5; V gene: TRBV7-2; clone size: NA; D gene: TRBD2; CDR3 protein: CASSLGPTSGGEGTQYF; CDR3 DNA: TGTGCCAGCAGCTTAGGGCCTACTAGCGGGGGGGAAGGGACCCAGTACTTC
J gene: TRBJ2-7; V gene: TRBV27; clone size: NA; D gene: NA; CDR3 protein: CASSHRQSSYEQYF; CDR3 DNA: TGTGCCAGCAGTCACCGACAGTCCTCCTACGAGCAGTACTTC
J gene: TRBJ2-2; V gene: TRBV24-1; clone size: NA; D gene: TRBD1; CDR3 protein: CATSDSTGGERELFF; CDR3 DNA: TGTGCCACCAGTGATTCGACAGGGGGAGAGCGGGAGCTGTTTTTT
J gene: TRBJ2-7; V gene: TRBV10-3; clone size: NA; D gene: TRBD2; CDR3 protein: CAISSGGTGYEQYF; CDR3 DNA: TGTGCCATATCTAGCGGGGGGACTGGATACGAGCAGTACTTC
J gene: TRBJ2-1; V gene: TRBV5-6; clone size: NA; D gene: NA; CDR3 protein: CASSRTGLYEQFF; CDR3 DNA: TGTGCCAGCAGCAGAACAGGGCTCTATGAGCAGTTCTTC
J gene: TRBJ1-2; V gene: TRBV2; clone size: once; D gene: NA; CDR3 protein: CASMEGLFYGYTF; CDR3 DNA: TGTGCCAGCATGGAGGGACTCTTCTATGGCTACACCTTC
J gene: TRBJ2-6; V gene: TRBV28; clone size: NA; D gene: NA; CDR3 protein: CASSFGGRLSGANVLTF; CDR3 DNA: TGTGCCAGCAGTTTCGGGGGACGCCTCTCTGGGGCCAACGTCCTGACTTTC
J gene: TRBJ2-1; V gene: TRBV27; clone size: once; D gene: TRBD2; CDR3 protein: CASRPGGGPYNEQFF; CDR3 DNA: TGTGCCAGCAGGCCTGGCGGGGGGCCGTACAATGAGCAGTTCTTC
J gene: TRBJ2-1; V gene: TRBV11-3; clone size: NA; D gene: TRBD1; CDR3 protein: CASSPEGASYNEQFF; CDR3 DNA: TGTGCCAGCAGCCCCGAGGGGGCCTCCTACAATGAGCAGTTCTTC
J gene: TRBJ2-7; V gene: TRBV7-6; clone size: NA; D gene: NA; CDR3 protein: CASSTTSTGTYEQYF; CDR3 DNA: TGTGCCAGCAGCACTACCTCGACCGGGACCTACGAGCAGTACTTC
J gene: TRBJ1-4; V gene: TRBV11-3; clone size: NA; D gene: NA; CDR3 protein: CASSSTGSVLKLFF; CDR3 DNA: TGTGCCAGCAGCTCTACAGGGTCCGTACTGAAACTGTTTTTT
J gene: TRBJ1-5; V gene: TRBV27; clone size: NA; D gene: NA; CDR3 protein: CVSSRAGNRQPQHF; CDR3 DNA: TGTGTCAGCAGTCGTGCAGGGAACCGGCAGCCCCAGCATTTT
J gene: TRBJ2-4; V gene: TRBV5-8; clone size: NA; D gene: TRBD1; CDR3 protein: CASSTRQGALDIQYF; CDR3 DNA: TGTGCCAGCAGCACCCGACAGGGGGCTTTGGACATTCAGTACTTC
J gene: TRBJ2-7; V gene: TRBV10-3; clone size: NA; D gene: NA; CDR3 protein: CAIMAGGNEQYF; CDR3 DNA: TGTGCCATCATGGCAGGGGGGAACGAGCAGTACTTC
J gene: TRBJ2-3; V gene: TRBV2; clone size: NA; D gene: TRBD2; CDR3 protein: CASLLAGSTDTQYF; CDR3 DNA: TGTGCCAGCCTACTAGCGGGGTCCACAGATACGCAGTATTTT
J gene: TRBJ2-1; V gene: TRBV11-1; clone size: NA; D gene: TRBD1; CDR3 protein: CASSPGTAYNEQFF; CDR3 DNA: TGTGCCAGCAGTCCCGGGACAGCCTACAATGAGCAGTTCTTC
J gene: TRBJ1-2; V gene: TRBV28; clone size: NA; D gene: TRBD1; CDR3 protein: CASSFGQATYYGYTF; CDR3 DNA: TGTGCCAGCAGTTTCGGACAGGCCACCTACTATGGCTACACCTTC
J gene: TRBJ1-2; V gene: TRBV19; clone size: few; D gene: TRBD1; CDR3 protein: CASSGAGGSFYGYTF; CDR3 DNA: TGTGCCAGTAGTGGAGCAGGGGGCTCATTCTATGGCTACACCTTC
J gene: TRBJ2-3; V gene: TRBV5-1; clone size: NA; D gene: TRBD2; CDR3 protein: CASRGSGVLGDTQYF; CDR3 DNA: TGCGCCAGCAGGGGTAGCGGGGTCCTTGGAGATACGCAGTATTTT
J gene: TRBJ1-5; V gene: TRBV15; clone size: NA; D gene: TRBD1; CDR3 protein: CATSRSRGPGQPQHF; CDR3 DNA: TGTGCCACCAGCAGATCCAGGGGGCCTGGTCAGCCCCAGCATTTT
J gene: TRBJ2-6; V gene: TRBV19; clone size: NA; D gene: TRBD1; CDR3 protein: CASRSRVSGQLFSGANVLTF; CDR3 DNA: TGTGCCAGTAGGAGTCGCGTTTCGGGACAGCTCTTCTCTGGGGCCAACGTCCTGACTTTC
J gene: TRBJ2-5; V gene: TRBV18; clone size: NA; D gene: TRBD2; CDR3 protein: CASSPGLAGVQETQYF; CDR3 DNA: TGTGCCAGCTCACCAGGGCTAGCGGGGGTTCAAGAGACCCAGTACTTC
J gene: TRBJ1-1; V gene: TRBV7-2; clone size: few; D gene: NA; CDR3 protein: CASSTQGDTEAFF; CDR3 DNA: TGTGCCAGCAGCACCCAGGGCGACACTGAAGCTTTCTTT
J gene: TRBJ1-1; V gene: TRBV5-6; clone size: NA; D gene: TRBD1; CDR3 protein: CASSRDRAPVAFF; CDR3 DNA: TGTGCCAGCAGCCGGGACAGGGCGCCTGTTGCTTTCTTT
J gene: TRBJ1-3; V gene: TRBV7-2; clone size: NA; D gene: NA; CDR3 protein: CASSLASGGYSGNTIYF; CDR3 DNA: TGTGCCAGCAGCTTGGCCTCAGGCGGGTACTCTGGAAACACCATATATTTT